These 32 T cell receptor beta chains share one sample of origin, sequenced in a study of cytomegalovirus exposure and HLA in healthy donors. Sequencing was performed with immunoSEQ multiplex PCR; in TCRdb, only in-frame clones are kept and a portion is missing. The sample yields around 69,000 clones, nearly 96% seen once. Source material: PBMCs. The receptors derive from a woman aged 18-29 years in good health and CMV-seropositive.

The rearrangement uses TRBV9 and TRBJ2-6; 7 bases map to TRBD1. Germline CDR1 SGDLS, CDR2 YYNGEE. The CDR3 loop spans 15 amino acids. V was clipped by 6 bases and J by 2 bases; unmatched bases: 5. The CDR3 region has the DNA TGTGCCAGCACCGGAACAGGGGCTGGGGCCAACGTCCTGACTTTC. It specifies CASTGTGAGANVLTF.

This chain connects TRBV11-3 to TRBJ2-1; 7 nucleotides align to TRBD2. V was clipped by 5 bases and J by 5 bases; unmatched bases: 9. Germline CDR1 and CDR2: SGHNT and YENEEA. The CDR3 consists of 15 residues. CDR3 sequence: CASSRGESPHNEQFF. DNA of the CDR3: TGTGCCAGCAGCCGGGGGGAGTCCCCCCACAATGAGCAGTTCTTC.

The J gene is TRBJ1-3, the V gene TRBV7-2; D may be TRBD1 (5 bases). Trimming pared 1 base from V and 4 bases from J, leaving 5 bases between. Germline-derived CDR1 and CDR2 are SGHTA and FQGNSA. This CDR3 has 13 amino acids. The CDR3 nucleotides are TGTGCCAGCAGCTTAGGGGGCGGAAACACCATATATTTT. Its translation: CASSLGGGNTIYF.

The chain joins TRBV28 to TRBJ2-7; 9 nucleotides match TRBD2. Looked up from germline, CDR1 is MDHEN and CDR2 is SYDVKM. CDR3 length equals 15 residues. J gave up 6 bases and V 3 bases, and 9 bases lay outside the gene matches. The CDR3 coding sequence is TGTGCCAGCAGTTTTGATTGGCGGGAGGGCCGCGAGCAGTACTTC. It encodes CASSFDWREGREQYF.

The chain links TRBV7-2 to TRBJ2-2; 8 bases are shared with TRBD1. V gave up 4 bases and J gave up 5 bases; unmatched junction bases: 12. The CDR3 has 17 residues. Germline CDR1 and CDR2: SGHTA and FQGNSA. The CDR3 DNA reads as TGTGCCAGCAGCTCGCAGGGGGCGATCCTAAGGACCGGGGAGCTGTTTTTT. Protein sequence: CASSSQGAILRTGELFF.

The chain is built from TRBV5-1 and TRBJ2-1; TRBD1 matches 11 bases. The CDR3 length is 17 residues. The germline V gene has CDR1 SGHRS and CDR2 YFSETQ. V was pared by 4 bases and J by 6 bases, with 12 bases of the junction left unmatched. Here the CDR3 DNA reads TGCGCCAGCAGCCCGGGACAGGGGGACGGATCGGCCAATGAGCAGTTCTTC. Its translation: CASSPGQGDGSANEQFF.

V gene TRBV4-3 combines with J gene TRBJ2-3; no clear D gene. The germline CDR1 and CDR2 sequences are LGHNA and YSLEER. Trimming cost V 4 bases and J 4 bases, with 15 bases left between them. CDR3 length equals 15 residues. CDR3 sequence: CASSLGSFGADTQYF. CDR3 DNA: TGCGCCAGCAGCCTAGGTAGTTTCGGAGCAGATACGCAGTATTTT.

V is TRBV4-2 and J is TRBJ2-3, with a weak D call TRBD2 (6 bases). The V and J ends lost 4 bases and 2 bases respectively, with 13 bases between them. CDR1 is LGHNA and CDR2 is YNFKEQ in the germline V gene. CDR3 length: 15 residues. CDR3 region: CASSPRELNTDTQYF. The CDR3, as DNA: TGTGCCAGCAGCCCCCGGGAGCTGAACACAGATACGCAGTATTTT.

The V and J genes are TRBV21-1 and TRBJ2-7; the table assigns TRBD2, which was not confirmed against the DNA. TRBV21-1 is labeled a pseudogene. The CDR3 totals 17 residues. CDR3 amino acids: CASSKGRTSGTSYEQYF. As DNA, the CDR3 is TGTGCCAGCAGCAAAGGACGGACTAGCGGGACGTCCTACGAGCAGTACTTC.

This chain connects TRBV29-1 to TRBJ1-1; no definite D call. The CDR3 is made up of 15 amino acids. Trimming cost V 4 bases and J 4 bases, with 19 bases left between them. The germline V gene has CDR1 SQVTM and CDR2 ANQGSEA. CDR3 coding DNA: TGCAGCGTTGTGGGGAGGGTGGATTCGGGCACTGAAGCTTTCTTT. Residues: CSVVGRVDSGTEAFF.

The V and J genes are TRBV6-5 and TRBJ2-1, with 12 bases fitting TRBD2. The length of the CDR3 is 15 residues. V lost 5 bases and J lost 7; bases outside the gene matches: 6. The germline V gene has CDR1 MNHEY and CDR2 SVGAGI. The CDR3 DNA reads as TGTGCCAGCAGTCCGGGACTAGCGGGCTGGAATGAGCAGTTCTTC. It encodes CASSPGLAGWNEQFF.

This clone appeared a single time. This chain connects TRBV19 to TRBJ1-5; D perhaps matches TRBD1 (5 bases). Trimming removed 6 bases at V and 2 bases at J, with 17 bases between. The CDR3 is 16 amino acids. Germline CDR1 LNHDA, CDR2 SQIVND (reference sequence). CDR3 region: CASRYRDLAGNQPQHF. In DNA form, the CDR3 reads TGTGCCAGTAGATACCGGGACCTAGCGGGCAATCAGCCCCAGCATTTT.

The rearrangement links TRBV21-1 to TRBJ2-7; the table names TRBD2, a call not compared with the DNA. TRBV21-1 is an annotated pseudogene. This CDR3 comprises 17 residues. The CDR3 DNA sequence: TGTGCCAGCAGCAAAGAAGAGGAGTCGTCCTCCACCTACGAGCAGTACTTC. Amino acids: CASSKEEESSSTYEQYF.

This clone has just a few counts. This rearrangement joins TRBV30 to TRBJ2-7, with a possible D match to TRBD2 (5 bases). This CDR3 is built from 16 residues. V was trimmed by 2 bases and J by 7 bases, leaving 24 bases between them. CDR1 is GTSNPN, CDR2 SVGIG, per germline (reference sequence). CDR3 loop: CAWSWGVTRIPQEQYF. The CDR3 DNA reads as TGTGCCTGGAGTTGGGGAGTAACTAGGATTCCCCAAGAGCAGTACTTC.

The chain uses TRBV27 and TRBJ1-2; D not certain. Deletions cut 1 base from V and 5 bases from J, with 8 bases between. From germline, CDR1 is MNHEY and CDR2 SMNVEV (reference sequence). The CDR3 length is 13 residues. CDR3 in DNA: TGTGCCAGCAGTTTATTTGAGGGATATGGCTACACCTTC. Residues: CASSLFEGYGYTF.

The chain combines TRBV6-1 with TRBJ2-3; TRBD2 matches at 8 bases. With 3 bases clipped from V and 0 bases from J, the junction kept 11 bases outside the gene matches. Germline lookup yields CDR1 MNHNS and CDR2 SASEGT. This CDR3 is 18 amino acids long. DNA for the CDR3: TGTGCCAGCAGTGAGGAAAGCGGGGGCTCCCTAAGCACAGATACGCAGTATTTT. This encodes CASSEESGGSLSTDTQYF.

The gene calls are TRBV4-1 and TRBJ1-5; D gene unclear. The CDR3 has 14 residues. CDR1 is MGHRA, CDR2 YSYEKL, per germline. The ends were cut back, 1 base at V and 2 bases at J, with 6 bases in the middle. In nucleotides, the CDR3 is TGCGCCAGCAGCCAAGTTTTAGGCAATCAGCCCCAGCATTTT. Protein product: CASSQVLGNQPQHF.

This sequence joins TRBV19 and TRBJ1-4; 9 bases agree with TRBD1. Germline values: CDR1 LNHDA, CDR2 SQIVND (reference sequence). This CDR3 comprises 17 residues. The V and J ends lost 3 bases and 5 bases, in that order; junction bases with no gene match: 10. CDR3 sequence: CASSIVVGGTGNEKLFF. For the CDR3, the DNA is TGTGCCAGTAGTATCGTCGTTGGTGGGACAGGGAATGAAAAACTGTTTTTT.

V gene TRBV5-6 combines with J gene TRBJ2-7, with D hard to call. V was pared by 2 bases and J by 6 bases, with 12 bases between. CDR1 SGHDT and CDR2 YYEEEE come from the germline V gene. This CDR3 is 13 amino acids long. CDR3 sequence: CASSLNSVVEQYF. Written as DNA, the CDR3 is TGTGCCAGCAGCTTAAACTCGGTGGTCGAGCAGTACTTC.

The CDR3 here is CASSKVSQGWNEQFF. The DNA for the CDR3 is TGTGCCAGCAGCAAAGTCTCACAGGGGTGGAATGAGCAGTTCTTC. This rearrangement joins TRBV21-1 to TRBJ2-1; the D call TRBD1 from the table was never checked on the DNA. TRBV21-1 is designated a pseudogene. The CDR3 totals 15 residues.

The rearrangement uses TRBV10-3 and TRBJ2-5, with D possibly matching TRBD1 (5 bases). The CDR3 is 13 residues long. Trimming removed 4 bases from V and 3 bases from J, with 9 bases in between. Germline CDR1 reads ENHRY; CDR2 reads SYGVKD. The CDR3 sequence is CAISGVGEETQYF. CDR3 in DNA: TGTGCCATCAGTGGGGTAGGGGAAGAGACCCAGTACTTC.

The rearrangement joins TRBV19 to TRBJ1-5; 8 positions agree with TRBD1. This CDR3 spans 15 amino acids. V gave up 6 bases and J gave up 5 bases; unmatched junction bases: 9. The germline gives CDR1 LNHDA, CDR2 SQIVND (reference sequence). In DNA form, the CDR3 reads TGTGCCAGTAGGCTGACAGGGGTGACTCATCAGCCCCAGCATTTT. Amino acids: CASRLTGVTHQPQHF.

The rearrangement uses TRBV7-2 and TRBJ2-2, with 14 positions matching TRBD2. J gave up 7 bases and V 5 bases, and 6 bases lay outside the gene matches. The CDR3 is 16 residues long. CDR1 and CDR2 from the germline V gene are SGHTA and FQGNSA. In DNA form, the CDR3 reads TGTGCCAGCAGCCTGACTAGCGGGAGGGGAGGCGGGGAGCTGTTTTTT. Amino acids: CASSLTSGRGGGELFF.

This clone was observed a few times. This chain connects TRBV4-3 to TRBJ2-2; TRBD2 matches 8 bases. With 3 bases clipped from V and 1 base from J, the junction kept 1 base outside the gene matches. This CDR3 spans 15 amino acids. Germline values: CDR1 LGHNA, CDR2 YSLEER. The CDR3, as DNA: TGCGCCAGCAGCCACCTAGCGGGGAACACCGGGGAGCTGTTTTTT. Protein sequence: CASSHLAGNTGELFF.

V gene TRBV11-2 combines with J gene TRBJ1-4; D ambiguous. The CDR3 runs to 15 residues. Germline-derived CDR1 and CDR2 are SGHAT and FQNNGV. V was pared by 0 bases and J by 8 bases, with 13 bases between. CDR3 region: CASSLEGGSQEKLFF. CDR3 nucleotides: TGTGCCAGCAGCTTAGAGGGAGGATCTCAGGAAAAACTGTTTTTT.

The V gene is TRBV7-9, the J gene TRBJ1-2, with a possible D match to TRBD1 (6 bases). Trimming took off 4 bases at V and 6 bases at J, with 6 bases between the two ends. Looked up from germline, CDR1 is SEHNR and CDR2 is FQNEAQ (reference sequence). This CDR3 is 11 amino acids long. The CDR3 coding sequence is TGTGCCAGCAGCTACAGGGATGGCTACACCTTC. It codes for CASSYRDGYTF. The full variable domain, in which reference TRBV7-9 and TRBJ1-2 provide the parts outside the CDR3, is DTGVSQNPRHKITKRGQNVTFRCDPISEHNRLYWYRQTLGQGPEFLTYFQNEAQLEKSRLLSDRFSAERPKGSFSTLEIQRTEQGDSAMYLCASSYRDGYTFGSGTRLTVV.

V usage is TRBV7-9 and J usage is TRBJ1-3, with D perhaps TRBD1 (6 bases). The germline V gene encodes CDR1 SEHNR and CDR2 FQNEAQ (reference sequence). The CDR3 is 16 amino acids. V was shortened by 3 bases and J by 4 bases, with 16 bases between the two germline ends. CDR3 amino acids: CASSLLLGAEGNTIYF. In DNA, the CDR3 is TGTGCCAGCAGCTTGTTACTGGGGGCTGAAGGAAACACCATATATTTT.

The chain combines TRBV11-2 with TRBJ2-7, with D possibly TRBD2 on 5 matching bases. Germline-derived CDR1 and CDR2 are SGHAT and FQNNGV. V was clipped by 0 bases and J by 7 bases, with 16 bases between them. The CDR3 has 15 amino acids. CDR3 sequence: CASSLERDTGLEQYF. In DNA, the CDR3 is TGTGCCAGCAGCTTAGAACGTGATACGGGATTGGAGCAGTACTTC.

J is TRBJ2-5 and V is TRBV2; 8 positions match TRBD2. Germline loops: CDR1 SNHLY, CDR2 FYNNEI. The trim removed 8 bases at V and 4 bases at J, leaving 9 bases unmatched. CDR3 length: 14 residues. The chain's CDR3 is CASRPGGAGETQYF. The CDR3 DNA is TGTGCCAGCCGCCCGGGGGGGGCCGGAGAGACCCAGTACTTC.

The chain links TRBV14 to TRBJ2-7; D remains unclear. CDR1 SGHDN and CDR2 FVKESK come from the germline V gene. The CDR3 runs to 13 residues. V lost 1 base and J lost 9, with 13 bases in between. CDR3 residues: CASSQARGAPQYF. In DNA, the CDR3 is TGTGCCAGCAGCCAAGCCCGCGGAGCCCCGCAGTACTTC. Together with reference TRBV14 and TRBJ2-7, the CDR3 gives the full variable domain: EAGVTQFPSHSVIEKGQTVTLRCDPISGHDNLYWYRRVMGKEIKFLLHFVKESKQDESGMPNNRFLAERTGGTYSTLKVQPAELEDSGVYFCASSQARGAPQYFGPGTRLTVT.

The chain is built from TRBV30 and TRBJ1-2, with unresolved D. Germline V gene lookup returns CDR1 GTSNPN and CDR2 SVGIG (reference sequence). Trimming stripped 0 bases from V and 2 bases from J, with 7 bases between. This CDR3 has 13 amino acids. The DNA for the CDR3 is TGTGCCTGGAGTGTCCGACTAAACTATGGCTACACCTTC. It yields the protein CAWSVRLNYGYTF. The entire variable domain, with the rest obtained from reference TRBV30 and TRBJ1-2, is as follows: SQTIHQWPATLVQPVGSPLSLECTVEGTSNPNLYWYRQAAGRGLQLLFYSVGIGQISSEVPQNLSASRPQDRQFILSSKKLLLSDSGFYLCAWSVRLNYGYTFGSGTRLTVV.

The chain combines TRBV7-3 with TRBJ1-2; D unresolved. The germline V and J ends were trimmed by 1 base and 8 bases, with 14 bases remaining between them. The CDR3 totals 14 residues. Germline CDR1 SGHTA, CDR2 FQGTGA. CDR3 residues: CASSLSAGATGYTF. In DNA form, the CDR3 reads TGTGCCAGCAGCTTAAGTGCAGGCGCTACGGGCTACACCTTC.